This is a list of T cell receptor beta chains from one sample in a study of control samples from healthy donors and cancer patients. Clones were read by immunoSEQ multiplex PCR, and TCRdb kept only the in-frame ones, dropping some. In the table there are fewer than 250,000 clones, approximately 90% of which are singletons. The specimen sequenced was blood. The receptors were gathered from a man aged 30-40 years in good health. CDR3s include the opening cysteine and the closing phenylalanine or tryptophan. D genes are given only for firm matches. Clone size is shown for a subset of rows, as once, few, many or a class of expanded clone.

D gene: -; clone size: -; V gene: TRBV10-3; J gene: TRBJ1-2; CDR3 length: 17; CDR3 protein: CAISDLSGSKGVRGYTF; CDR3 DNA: TGTGCCATCAGTGACCTATCAGGAAGCAAGGGGGTACGAGGCTACACCTTC
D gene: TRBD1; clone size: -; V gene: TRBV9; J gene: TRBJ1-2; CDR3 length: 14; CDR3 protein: CASSARTGSYGYTF; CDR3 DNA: TGTGCCAGCAGCGCCCGGACAGGGAGCTATGGCTACACCTTC
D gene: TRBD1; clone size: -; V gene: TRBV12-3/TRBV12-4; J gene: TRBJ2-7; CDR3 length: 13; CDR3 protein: CASTPTGVHEQYF; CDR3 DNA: TGTGCCAGCACACCAACAGGGGTCCACGAGCAGTACTTC
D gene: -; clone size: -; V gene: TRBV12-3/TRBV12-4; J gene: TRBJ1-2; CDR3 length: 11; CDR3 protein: CASSGGRGYTF; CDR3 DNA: TGTGCCAGCAGCGGGGGCCGGGGCTACACCTTC
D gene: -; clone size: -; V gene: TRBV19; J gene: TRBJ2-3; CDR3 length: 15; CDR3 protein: CASSKWAGAKDTQYF; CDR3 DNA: TGTGCCAGTTCGAAATGGGCGGGGGCGAAAGATACGCAGTATTTT
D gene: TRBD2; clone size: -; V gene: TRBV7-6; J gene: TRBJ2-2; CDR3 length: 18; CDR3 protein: CASSLAVGGGAVTGELFF; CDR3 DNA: TGTGCCAGCAGCTTAGCTGTTGGCGGGGGGGCGGTAACCGGGGAGCTGTTTTTT
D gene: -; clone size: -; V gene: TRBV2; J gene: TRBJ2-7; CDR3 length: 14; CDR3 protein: CASNHRGTTYEQYF; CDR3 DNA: TGTGCCAGCAACCACAGGGGGACTACCTACGAGCAGTACTTC
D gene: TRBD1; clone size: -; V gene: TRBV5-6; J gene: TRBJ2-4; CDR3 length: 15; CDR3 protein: CASSLAPGQGNIQYF; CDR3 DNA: TGTGCCAGCAGCTTGGCCCCGGGACAGGGAAACATTCAGTACTTC
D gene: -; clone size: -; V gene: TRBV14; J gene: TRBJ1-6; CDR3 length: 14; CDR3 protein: CASSQGGFDSPLHF; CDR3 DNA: TGTGCCAGCAGCCAAGGCGGGTTTGATTCACCCCTCCACTTT
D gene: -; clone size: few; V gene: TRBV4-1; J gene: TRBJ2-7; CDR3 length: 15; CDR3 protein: CASSQAAAGSYEQYF; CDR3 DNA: TGCGCCAGCAGCCAAGCGGCGGCAGGCTCCTACGAGCAGTACTTC
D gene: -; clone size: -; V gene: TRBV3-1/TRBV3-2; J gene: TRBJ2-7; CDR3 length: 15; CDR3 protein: CASSRLSWGVNEQYF; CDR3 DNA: TGTGCCAGCAGCCGCCTCTCGTGGGGCGTCAACGAGCAGTACTTC
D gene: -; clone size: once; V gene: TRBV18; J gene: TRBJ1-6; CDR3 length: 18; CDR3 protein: CASSQTVTSGSYNSPLHF; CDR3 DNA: TGTGCCAGCTCACAGACAGTCACCAGCGGCTCCTATAATTCACCCCTCCACTTT
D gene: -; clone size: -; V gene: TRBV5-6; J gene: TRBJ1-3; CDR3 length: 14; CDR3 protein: CASSPRTRTDTIYF; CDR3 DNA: TGTGCCAGCAGCCCGAGGACCCGGACGGACACCATATATTTT
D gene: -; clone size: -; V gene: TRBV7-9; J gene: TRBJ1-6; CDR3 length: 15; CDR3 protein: CASSPAGGGLSPLHF; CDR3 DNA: TGTGCCAGCAGCCCGGCCGGCGGGGGCCTTTCACCCCTCCACTTT
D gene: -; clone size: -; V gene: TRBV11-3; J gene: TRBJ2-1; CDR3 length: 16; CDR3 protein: CASSFGRGAPKDEQFF; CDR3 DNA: TGTGCCAGCAGCTTTGGCAGGGGCGCTCCCAAGGATGAGCAGTTCTTC
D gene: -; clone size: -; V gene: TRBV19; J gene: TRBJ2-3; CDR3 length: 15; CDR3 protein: CASSTRQVSTDTQYF; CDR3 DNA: TGTGCCAGTAGTACGAGACAGGTTAGCACAGATACGCAGTATTTT
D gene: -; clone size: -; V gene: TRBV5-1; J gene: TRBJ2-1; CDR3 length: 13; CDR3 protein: CASSGLSYNEQFF; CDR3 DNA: TGCGCCAGCAGCGGACTGTCCTACAATGAGCAGTTCTTC
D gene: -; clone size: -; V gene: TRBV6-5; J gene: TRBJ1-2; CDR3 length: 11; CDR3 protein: CASRWSGGYTF; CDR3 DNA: TGTGCCAGCAGGTGGTCCGGTGGCTACACCTTC
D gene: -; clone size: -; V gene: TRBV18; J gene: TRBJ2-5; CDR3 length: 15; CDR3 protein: CASSPLRGDKETQYF; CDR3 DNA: TGTGCCAGCTCACCACTGAGAGGGGACAAAGAGACCCAGTACTTC
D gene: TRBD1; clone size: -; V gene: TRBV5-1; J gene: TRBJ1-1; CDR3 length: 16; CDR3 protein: CASSLETGGLRVGAFF; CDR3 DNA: TGCGCCAGCAGCTTGGAGACAGGGGGGCTTAGGGTAGGAGCTTTCTTT
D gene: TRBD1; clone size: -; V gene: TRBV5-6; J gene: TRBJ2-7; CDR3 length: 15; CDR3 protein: CASSFGTGDSYEQYF; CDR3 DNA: TGTGCCAGCAGCTTCGGGACAGGCGACTCCTACGAGCAGTACTTC
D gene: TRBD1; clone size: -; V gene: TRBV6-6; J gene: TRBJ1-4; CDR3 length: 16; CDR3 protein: CASSYQNPGGNEKLFF; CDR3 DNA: TGTGCCAGCAGTTACCAAAATCCAGGGGGAAATGAAAAACTGTTTTTT
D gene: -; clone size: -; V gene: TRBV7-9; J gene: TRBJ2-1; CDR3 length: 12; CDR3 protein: CASREGYNEQFF; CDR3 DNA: TGTGCCAGCAGGGAGGGGTACAATGAGCAGTTCTTC
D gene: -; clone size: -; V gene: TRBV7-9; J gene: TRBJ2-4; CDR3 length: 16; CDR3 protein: CASSFVPGTKEEIQYF; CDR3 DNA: TGTGCCAGCAGCTTTGTCCCGGGGACCAAAGAGGAAATTCAGTACTTC
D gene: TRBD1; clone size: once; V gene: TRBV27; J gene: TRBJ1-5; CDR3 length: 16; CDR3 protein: CASSLYTGGGNQPQHF; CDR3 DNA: TGTGCCAGCAGTTTATACACAGGGGGCGGCAATCAGCCCCAGCATTTT
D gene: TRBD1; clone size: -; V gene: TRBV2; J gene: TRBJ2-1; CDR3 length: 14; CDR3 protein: CASNGQGRLDEQFF; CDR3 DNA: TGTGCCAGCAACGGACAGGGCCGTTTGGATGAGCAGTTCTTC
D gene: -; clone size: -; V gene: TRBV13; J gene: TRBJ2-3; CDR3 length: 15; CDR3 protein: CASSLGRGSTDTQYF; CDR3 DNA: TGTGCCAGCAGCTTAGGCCGGGGGAGCACAGATACGCAGTATTTT
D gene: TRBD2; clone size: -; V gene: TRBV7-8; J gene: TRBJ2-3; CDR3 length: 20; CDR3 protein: CASSLDYTGLAGGPTDTQYF; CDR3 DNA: TGTGCCAGCAGCTTAGACTACACGGGACTAGCGGGGGGCCCCACAGATACGCAGTATTTT
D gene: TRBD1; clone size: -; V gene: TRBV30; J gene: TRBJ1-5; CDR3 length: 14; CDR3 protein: CAWGTQGVNQPQHF; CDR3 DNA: TGTGCCTGGGGGACACAGGGGGTCAATCAGCCCCAGCATTTT
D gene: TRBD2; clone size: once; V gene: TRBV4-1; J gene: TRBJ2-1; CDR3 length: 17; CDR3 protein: CASSFRGVLSSYNEQFF; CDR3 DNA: TGCGCCAGCAGCTTCCGGGGGGTTTTAAGCTCCTACAATGAGCAGTTCTTC
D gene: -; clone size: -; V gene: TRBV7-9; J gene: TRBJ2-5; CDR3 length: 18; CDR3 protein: CASSLTVANGAHQETQYF; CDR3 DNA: TGTGCCAGCAGCTTAACCGTCGCTAACGGGGCGCATCAAGAGACCCAGTACTTC
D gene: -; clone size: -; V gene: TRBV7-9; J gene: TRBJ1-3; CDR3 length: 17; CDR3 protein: CASSLAHEEYSGNTIYF; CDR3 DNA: TGTGCCAGCAGCTTAGCGCATGAGGAATACTCTGGAAACACCATATATTTT
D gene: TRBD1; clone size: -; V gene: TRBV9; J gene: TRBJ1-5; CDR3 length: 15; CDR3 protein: CASSVEGGVNQPQHF; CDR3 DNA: TGTGCCAGCAGCGTAGAAGGGGGCGTCAATCAGCCCCAGCATTTT
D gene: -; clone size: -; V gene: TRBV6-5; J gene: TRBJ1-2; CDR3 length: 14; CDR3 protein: CASSYGAGVRGYTF; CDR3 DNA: TGTGCCAGCAGTTACGGGGCAGGGGTCCGTGGCTACACCTTC
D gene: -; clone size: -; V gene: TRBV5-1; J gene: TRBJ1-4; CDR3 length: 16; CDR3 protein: CASSLVGSATNEKLFF; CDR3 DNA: TGCGCCAGCAGCTTGGTGGGCTCTGCAACTAATGAAAAACTGTTTTTT
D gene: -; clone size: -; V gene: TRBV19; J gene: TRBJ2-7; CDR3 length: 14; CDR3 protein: CASSPQGTSYEQYF; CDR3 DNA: TGTGCCAGTTCCCCCCAGGGGACCTCCTACGAGCAGTACTTC
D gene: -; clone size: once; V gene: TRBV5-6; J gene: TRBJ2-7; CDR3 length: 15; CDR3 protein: CASSTAGVGSYEQYF; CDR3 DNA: TGTGCCAGCAGCACGGCTGGGGTGGGCTCCTACGAGCAGTACTTC
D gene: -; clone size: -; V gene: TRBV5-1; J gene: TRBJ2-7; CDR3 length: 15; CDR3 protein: CASRTTEVGSYEQYF; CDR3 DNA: TGCGCCAGCAGGACGACGGAGGTTGGCTCCTACGAGCAGTACTTC
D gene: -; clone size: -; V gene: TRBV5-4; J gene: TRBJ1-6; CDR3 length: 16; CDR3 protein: CASSLQGSTYNSPLHF; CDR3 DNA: TGTGCCAGCAGCTTGCAGGGGTCCACGTATAATTCACCCCTCCACTTT
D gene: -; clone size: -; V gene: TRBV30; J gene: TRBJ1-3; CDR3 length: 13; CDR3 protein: CAWRGNSGNTIYF; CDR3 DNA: TGTGCCTGGAGAGGAAACTCTGGAAACACCATATATTTT
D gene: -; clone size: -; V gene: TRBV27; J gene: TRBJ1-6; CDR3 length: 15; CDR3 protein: CASSLSGSYNSPLHF; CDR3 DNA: TGTGCCAGCAGTTTAAGTGGCTCCTATAATTCACCCCTCCACTTT
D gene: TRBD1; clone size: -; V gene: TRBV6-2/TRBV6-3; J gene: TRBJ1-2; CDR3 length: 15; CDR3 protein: CASSYPDRAGYGYTF; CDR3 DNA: TGTGCCAGCAGTTACCCTGACAGGGCGGGCTATGGCTACACCTTC
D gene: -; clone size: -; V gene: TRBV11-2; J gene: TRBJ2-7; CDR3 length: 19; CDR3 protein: CASSLDPSNGPSISYEQYF; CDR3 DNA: TGTGCCAGCAGCTTAGATCCATCGAATGGCCCGAGCATCTCCTACGAGCAGTACTTC
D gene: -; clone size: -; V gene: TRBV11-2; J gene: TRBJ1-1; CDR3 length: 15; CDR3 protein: CASSPGGAANTEAFF; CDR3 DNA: TGTGCCAGCAGCCCGGGGGGGGCGGCGAACACTGAAGCTTTCTTT
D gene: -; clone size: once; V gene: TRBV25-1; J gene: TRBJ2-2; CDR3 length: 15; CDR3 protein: CASRTGRANTGELFF; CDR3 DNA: TGTGCCAGCAGAACGGGACGGGCGAACACCGGGGAGCTGTTTTTT
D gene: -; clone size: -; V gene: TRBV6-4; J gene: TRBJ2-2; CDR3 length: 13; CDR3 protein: CASSEGGPGELFF; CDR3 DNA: TGTGCCAGCAGTGAAGGGGGGCCCGGGGAGCTGTTTTTT
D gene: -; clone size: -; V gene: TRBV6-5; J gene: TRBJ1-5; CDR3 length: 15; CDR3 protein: CASSYGRQANQPQHF; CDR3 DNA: TGTGCCAGCAGTTACGGTAGGCAGGCCAATCAGCCCCAGCATTTT
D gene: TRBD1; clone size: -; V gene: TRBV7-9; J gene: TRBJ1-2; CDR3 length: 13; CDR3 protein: CASSRGTDNGYTF; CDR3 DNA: TGTGCCAGCAGCCGCGGGACAGACAATGGCTACACCTTC